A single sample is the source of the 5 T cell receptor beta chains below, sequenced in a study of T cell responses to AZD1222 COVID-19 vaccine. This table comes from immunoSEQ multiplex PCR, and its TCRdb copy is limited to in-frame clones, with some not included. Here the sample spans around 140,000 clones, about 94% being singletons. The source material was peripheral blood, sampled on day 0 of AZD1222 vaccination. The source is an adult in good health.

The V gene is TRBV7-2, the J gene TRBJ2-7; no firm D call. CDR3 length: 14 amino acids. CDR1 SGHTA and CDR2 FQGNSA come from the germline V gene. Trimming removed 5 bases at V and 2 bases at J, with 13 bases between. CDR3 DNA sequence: TGTGCCAGCAGCCCACTGGCCGGAGCCTACGAGCAGTACTTC. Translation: CASSPLAGAYEQYF.

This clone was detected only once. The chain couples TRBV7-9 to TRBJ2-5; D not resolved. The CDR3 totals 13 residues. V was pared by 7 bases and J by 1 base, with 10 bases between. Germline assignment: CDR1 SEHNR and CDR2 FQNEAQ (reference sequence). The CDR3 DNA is TGTGCCAGCATTTCGGGCAGCCAAGAGACCCAGTACTTC. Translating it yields CASISGSQETQYF.

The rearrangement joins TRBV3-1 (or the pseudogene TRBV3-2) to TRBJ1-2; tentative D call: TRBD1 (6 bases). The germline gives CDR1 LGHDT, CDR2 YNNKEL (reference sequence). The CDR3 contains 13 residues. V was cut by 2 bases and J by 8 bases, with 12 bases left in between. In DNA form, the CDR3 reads TGTGCCAGCAGCCAACCCGGAGGGGGGGGCTACACCTTC. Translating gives CASSQPGGGGYTF.

DNA for the CDR3: TGTGCCAGCAGGCCGCAGGGCCTTGCGGGTCAGCCCCAGCATTTT. This encodes CASRPQGLAGQPQHF. V and J are TRBV2 and TRBJ1-5; D may be TRBD1 (5 bases). The CDR3 totals 15 residues. Germline V CDR1 and CDR2: SNHLY, FYNNEI. Between the trimmed V and J ends, which lost 6 bases and 6 bases, there was a span of 18 bases.

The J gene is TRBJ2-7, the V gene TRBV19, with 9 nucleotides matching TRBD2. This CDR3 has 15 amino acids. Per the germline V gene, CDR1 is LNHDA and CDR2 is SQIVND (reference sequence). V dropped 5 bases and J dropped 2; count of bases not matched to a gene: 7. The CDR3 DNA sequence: TGTGCCAGTAGTCCCGGGCTAGCGGGAACCTACGAGCAGTACTTC. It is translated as CASSPGLAGTYEQYF.